This T cell receptor beta chain is drawn from a study of a mutant IDH1 vaccine in newly diagnosed glioma (dated by TCRdb to the early 2020s). In the study overall: Vaccination began 4-6 weeks after radiotherapy alone, or alongside temozolomide cycles in the chemotherapy-containing groups. Of the roughly 32 patients who were treated, around 60% were male and approximately 40% were female, and the mean age was about 40 years. Peripheral blood samples were drawn at six visits, namely V03 (baseline), V05, V07, V10, V12 and V13. The week-35 safety follow-up took place at visit V12, and the week-47 end of study took place at visit V13. Prior to enrollment, patients had been given standard therapy consisting of radiotherapy alone, temozolomide alone, or radiochemotherapy with temozolomide, with the combination given to most patients. Longitudinal TCRB deep sequencing was performed for about two dozen treated patients wherever samples were available for exploratory analyses.

About this clone itself: Which antigen it targets is not known. No qualities accompany the bases; no much larger clone lies one base away.

The time point label of this sample denotes: week 35, safety follow-up. A 20-mer mutant IDH1 peptide at 300 micrograms in Montanide made up each vaccine dose, which was injected subcutaneously together with topical imiquimod. Across visits V03 through V10, patients got a total of eight vaccinations, given in weeks 1, 3, 5, 7, 11, 15, 19 and 23. All donors had newly diagnosed IDH1-mutant astrocytomas of WHO grade 3 or 4 that showed loss of nuclear ATRX. The samples were drawn from NOA16, a multicentre, single-arm, open-label phase I trial in Germany that tested a mutant IDH1 peptide vaccine in humans for the first time. Genomic DNA for TCRB sequencing was extracted from EDTA blood using the DNeasy Blood and Tissue Kit. Library creation used the immunoSEQ multiplex PCR assay. Following the manufacturer's protocol, the hsTCRB Kit was used to amplify rearranged TCR beta chain sequences. An Illumina MiSeq was used to sequence the TCRB libraries. For the original study's pipeline: Demultiplexing, trimming and gene mapping were performed with the kit vendor's proprietary platform. Drawn from immuneACCESS, this table holds only the in-frame rearrangements with V and J called that TCRdb kept. Clones are partly lost; checked studies trace under half to an unresolved V gene and leave the rest unexplained. The V and J calls and clone size were taken over from that table, and D and trimming were inferred from the DNA. This sample holds some 33,000 clones; over 65% were observed only once. Jointly, the top ten make up approximately 10% of the sample.

CDR1 and CDR2 (SGHDN, FVKESK) derive from the germline V gene. From its cysteine to its phenylalanine, the CDR3 spans 14 amino acids. The CDR3 DNA has 42 bases and is translated from base 1. Trimming at the junction amounts to 5 bases on V and 2 bases on J, and the germline ends lie 11 bases apart. Points the paper makes about the study in general: Pseudoprogression seemed to be unrelated to changes in the top peripheral T cell clonotypes found by TCRB sequencing. Selection of PBMC samples for TCRB deep sequencing was based on availability. The authors noted that analyses of patient blood samples could not be reproduced because of sample limitations. Across multiple MHC alleles, vaccine-induced immune responses were seen in nearly 95% of patients.

The chain is made from TRBV14 and TRBJ2-3; a confident D gene designation cannot be given. The clonotype comes from a woman aged 40 to 50 with glioma. The sequences come from PBMCs, collected from a glioma patient whose treatment included an IDH1 peptide vaccine. The CDR3 reads CASSRPIYTDTQYF. The nucleotides are TGTGCCAGCAGCAGGCCAATCTACACAGATACGCAGTATTTT. The full variable domain, with segments outside the CDR3 supplied by the reference TRBV14 and TRBJ2-3 proteins, appears as EAGVTQFPSHSVIEKGQTVTLRCDPISGHDNLYWYRRVMGKEIKFLLHFVKESKQDESGMPNNRFLAERTGGTYSTLKVQPAELEDSGVYFCASSRPIYTDTQYFGPGTRLTVL.